This T cell receptor (beta chain) was sequenced during a study of blood T cells in healthy people across ages. Germline-derived CDR1 and CDR2 are SGHRS and YFSETQ. V was cut by 0 bases and J by 5 bases, with 14 bases left in between. There are 15 residues in the CDR3. Overall study results and limits: Aged donors had fewer naive CD4+ cells and lower diversity than long-lived donors.

For this clonotype: No antigen is known for it.

In terms of origin and age, donors were healthy Caucasian individuals from Russia aged about 6 to 95. Samples each yielded at least 5 micrograms of total RNA. PCR was performed a second time for roughly 7 to 11 cycles using a sample-barcoded 5' primer and a J-beta primer mix. TCRdb ran MiXCR on the 5' RACE reads and lists one entry per CDR3 protein. The sample has under 2,000,000 distinct CDR3 sequences; 40% to 55% are singletons. Source material: blood. The chain joins TRBV5-1 to TRBJ2-5, with D possibly matching TRBD2 (6 bases). This sequence originates from a woman between 35 and 50 years old in good health. CDR3 protein: CASSLARGGSETQYF. The CDR3 bases are TGCGCCAGCAGCTTGGCCAGAGGAGGGTCGGAGACCCAGTACTTC.